The clone carrying this T cell receptor (beta chain) was observed at least ten times. Universal primer sites and UMIs were introduced during 5'RACE template-switching synthesis of TCR cDNA. TCRdb recomputed calls from the 5' RACE reads with MiXCR, one row per CDR3 protein. The profile shows about 340,000 distinct CDR3 sequences, roughly 4.3% of them singletons. The sample belongs to a study of T cells after yellow fever vaccination. Background on the study: With SMART-Seq v4 Ultra Low Input, the fractions containing low cell numbers were prepared.

Germline assignment: CDR1 SGHRS and CDR2 YFSETQ. The V end was cut by 0 bases, the J end by 5 bases, with 10 bases between. The CDR3 covers 14 residues. This TCR derives from a man between 18 and 35 years old who received the YFV17D yellow fever vaccine. The chain uses TRBV5-1 and TRBJ2-3; TRBD1 or TRBD2 may be the D gene (5 bases each). Material: PBMCs, obtained 5 days after the yellow fever booster vaccination. DNA for the CDR3: TGCGCCAGCAGCTTGGTCGGGACCCAAGATACGCAGTATTTT. Translated: CASSLVGTQDTQYF. The full variable domain, rest sourced from reference TRBV5-1 and TRBJ2-3, is KAGVTQTPRYLIKTRGQQVTLSCSPISGHRSVSWYQQTPGQGLQFLFEYFSETQRNKGNFPGRFSGRQFSNSRSEMNVSTLELGDSALYLCASSLVGTQDTQYFGPGTRLTVL.